The text below deals with one T cell receptor (beta chain). Its antigen is as yet unknown. The sample originates from a study of cytomegalovirus exposure and HLA in healthy donors. Overall study findings and caveats: Three of the chains that were CMV-associated were confirmed in vitro to be specific for CMV antigens. Cytomegalovirus association was listed for 150 to 200 TCR beta chains.

Germline V lookup: CDR1 SEHNR, CDR2 FQNEAQ (reference sequence). This CDR3 has 16 residues. The ends lost 6 bases at V and 5 bases at J; junction bases unmatched: 10. The donors were members of the validation cohort, which comprised under 150 subjects and was separate from the first cohort of fewer than 700 subjects. Profiling relied on immunoSEQ multiplex PCR, and the TCRdb table lists in-frame clones only, not all of them. This table has some 80,000 clones, about 95% appearing once. Source material: PBMCs. This clonotype originated in a man aged 18 to 30 in good health and CMV-seropositive. The chain carries TRBV7-9 and TRBJ2-3, with TRBD2 matching over 11 bases. The CDR3 nucleotides are TGTGCCAGCAGTTCCCTACTAGCGGGAGCAGGAGATACGCAGTATTTT. Protein sequence: CASSSLLAGAGDTQYF. Full variable domain (missing parts from reference TRBV7-9 and TRBJ2-3): DTGVSQNPRHKITKRGQNVTFRCDPISEHNRLYWYRQTLGQGPEFLTYFQNEAQLEKSRLLSDRFSAERPKGSFSTLEIQRTEQGDSAMYLCASSSLLAGAGDTQYFGPGTRLTVL.